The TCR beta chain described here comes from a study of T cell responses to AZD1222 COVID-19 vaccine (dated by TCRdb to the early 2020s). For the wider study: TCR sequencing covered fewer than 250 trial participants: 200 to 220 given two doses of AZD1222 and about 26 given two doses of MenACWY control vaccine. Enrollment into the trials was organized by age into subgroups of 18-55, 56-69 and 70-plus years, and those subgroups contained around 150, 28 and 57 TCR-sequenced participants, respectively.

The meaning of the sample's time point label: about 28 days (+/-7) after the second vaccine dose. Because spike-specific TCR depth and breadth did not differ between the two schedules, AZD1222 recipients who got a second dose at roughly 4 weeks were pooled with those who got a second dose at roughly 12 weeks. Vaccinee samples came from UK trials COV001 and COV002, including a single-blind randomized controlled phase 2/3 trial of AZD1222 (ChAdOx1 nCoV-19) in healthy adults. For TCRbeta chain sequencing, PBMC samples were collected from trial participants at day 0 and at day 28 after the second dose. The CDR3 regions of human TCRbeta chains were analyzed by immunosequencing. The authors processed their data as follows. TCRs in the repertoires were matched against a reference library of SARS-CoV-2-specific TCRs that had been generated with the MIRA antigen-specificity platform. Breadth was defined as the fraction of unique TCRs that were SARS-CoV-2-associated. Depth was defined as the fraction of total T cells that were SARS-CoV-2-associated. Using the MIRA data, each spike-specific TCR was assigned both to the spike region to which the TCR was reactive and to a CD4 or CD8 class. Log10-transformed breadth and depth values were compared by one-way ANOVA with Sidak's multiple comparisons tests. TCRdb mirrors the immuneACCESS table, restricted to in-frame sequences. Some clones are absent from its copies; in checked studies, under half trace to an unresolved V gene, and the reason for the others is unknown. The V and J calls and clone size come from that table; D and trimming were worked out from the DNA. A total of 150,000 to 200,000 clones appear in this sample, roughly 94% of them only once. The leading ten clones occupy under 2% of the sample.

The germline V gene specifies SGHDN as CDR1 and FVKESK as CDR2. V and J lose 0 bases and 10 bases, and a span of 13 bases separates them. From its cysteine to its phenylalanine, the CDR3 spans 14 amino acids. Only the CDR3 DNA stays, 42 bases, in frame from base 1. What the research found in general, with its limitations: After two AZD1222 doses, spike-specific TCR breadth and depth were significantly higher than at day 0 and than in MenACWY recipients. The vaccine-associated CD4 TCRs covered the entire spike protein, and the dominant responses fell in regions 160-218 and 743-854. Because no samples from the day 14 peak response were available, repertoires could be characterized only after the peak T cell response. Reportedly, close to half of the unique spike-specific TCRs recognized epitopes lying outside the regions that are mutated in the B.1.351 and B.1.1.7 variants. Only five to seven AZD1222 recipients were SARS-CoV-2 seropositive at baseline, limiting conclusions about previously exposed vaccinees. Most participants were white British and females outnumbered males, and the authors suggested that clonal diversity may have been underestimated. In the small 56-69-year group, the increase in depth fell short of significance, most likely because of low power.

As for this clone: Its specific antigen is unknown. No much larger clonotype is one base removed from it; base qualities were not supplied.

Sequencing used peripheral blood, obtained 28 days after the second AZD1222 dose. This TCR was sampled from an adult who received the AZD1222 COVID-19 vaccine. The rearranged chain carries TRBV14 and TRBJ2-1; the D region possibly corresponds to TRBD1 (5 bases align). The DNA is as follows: TGTGCCAGCAGCCAAGATAGGGGCCCCTCCGAGCAGTTCTTC. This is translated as CASSQDRGPSEQFF.